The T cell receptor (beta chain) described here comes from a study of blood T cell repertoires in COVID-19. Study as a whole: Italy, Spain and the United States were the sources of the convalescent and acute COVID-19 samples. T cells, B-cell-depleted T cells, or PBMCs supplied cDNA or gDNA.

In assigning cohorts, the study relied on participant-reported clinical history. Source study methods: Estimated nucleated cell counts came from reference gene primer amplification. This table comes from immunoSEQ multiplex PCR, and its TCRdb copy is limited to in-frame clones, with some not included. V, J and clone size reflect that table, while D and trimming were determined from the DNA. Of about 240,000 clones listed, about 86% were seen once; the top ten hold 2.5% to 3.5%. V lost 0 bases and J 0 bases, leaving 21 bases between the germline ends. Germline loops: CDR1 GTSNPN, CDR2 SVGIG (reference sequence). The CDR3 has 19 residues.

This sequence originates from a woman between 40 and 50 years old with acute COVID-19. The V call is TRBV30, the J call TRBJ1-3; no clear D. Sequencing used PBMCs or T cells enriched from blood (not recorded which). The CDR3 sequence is CAWSVDRTGVWGSGNTIYF. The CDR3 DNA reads TGTGCCTGGAGTGTTGATCGGACCGGGGTTTGGGGCTCTGGAAACACCATATATTTT.